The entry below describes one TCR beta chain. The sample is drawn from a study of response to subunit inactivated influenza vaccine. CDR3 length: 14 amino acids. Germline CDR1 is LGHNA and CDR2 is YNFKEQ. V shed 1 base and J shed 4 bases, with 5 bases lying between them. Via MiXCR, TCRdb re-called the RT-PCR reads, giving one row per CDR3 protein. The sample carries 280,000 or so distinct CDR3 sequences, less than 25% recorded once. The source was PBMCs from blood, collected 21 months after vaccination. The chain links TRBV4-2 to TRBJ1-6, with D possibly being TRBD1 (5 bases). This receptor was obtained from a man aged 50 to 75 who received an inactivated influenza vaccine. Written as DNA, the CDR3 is TGTGCCAGCAGCCAAGGACAGTATAATTCACCCCTCCACTTT. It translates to CASSQGQYNSPLHF.